This TCR beta chain originates from a study of T cells in Graves' hyperthyroidism and ophthalmopathy. It was RNA transcripts that yielded the amplified TCR beta CDR3 regions. HTBI primers were used for first-round RT-PCR of the TCR CDR3. TCRdb redid the calling of the multiplex PCR reads with MiXCR, one entry per CDR3 protein. The data hold roughly 380,000 distinct CDR3 sequences, with less than 15% observed a single time. Regarding this clonotype: The conserved final phenylalanine or tryptophan is absent from the CDR3, which likely points to a read error.

Trimming left V 3 bases short and J 0 bases short, with 10 bases between. Germline values: CDR1 SGHDT, CDR2 YYEEEE. This CDR3 has 15 amino acids. The chain uses TRBV5-6 and TRBJ2-1; D remains ambiguous. Material: blood. The clonotype was recovered from a man aged 25-40 years with Graves' hyperthyroidism that later progressed to Graves' ophthalmopathy. The CDR3 loop reads CASSSKGPSYNEQFC. The CDR3 DNA is TGTGCCAGCAGCTCGAAAGGGCCCTCCTACAATGAGCAGTTCTGC.